This is a list of T cell receptor beta chains from one sample in a study of beta chain features in type 1 diabetes. Assay: immunoSEQ multiplex PCR; the TCRdb copy retains only in-frame clones and omits some. The table records a few hundred thousand clones, about 18% of them present only once. The sample consisted of naive CD4+ T cells from blood. These receptors were obtained from a woman younger than 35 in good health. CDR3s include the opening cysteine and the closing phenylalanine or tryptophan. Each record gives: V gene, J gene, clone size, D gene, CDR3 DNA, CDR3 protein. A D gene is named only where the DNA matches it firmly. Not every row has a clone size; where given, it reads once, few, many or a size class.

V gene: TRBV5-1; J gene: TRBJ2-1; clone size: few; D gene: -; CDR3 DNA: TGCGCCAGCAGCCCAATAAGGGGAACCCCTTACAATGAGCAGTTCTTC; CDR3 protein: CASSPIRGTPYNEQFF
V gene: TRBV29-1; J gene: TRBJ1-1; clone size: -; D gene: -; CDR3 DNA: TGCAGCGTTGAAAGTCGGGGTGGTACGCCTGAAGCTTTCTTT; CDR3 protein: CSVESRGGTPEAFF
V gene: TRBV30; J gene: TRBJ1-5; clone size: few; D gene: -; CDR3 DNA: TGTGCCTGGAGGGGGCCTGGGAATCAGCCCCAGCATTTT; CDR3 protein: CAWRGPGNQPQHF
V gene: TRBV11-3; J gene: TRBJ2-3; clone size: few; D gene: -; CDR3 DNA: TGTGCCAGCTGGGGCGGAGGCACAGATACGCAGTATTTT; CDR3 protein: CASWGGGTDTQYF
V gene: TRBV2; J gene: TRBJ2-4; clone size: -; D gene: TRBD2; CDR3 DNA: TGTGCCAGCAAAGGGGCGGGAGGCATTCAGTACTTC; CDR3 protein: CASKGAGGIQYF
V gene: TRBV5-1; J gene: TRBJ2-5; clone size: once; D gene: -; CDR3 DNA: TGCGCCAGCAGCTTGCCGACTAGTATCCAAGAGACCCAGTACTTC; CDR3 protein: CASSLPTSIQETQYF
V gene: TRBV7-2; J gene: TRBJ2-7; clone size: -; D gene: TRBD1; CDR3 DNA: TGTGCCAGCAGCCGGGACAGGAGCTCCTACGAGCAGTACTTC; CDR3 protein: CASSRDRSSYEQYF
V gene: TRBV5-1; J gene: TRBJ2-5; clone size: few; D gene: -; CDR3 DNA: TGCGCCAGCAGCTTGGAAGCGGCACAAGAGACCCAGTACTTC; CDR3 protein: CASSLEAAQETQYF
V gene: TRBV7-8; J gene: TRBJ1-5; clone size: -; D gene: -; CDR3 DNA: TGTGCCAGCAGCCCAAATAATCAGCCCCAGCATTTT; CDR3 protein: CASSPNNQPQHF
V gene: TRBV29-1; J gene: TRBJ2-1; clone size: -; D gene: TRBD2; CDR3 DNA: TGCAGCGTTAGCGGGGGCTACAATGAGCAGTTCTTC; CDR3 protein: CSVSGGYNEQFF